These 19 T cell receptor beta chains were all obtained from the same sample, sequenced in a study. TCRdb called the RT-PCR reads again in MiXCR, with one record for every CDR3 protein. The table lists about 700,000 distinct CDR3 sequences, 14% of them singletons, with roughly 3.9% in the top ten. The specimen sequenced was memory CD4+ T cells from blood. The receptor set was obtained from a female donor in good health, serving as a healthy control.

The sample holds many counts of this clonotype. V is TRBV7-9 and J is TRBJ2-2, with D perhaps assigned TRBD1 or TRBD2 (5 bases each). Germline lookup yields CDR1 SEHNR and CDR2 FQNEAQ (reference sequence). With 5 bases removed from V and 2 bases from J, the gap between germline ends came to 15 bases. This CDR3 has 16 residues. The CDR3 DNA is TGTGCCAGCAGCCTCTATATGGGGGACAACACCGGGGAGCTGTTTTTT. Amino acid sequence: CASSLYMGDNTGELFF.

This clonotype was picked up a small number of times. The chain links TRBV6-2 or TRBV6-3 to TRBJ2-3, with D perhaps matching TRBD2 (5 bases). Germline V gives CDR1 MNHEY, CDR2 SVGEGT. V was pared by 6 bases and J by 2 bases, with 15 bases between. CDR3 size: 15 residues. The CDR3 DNA is TGTGCCAGCAGCTACCCCAGCGGAAACACAGATACGCAGTATTTT. This translates into CASSYPSGNTDTQYF.

At least ten counts were recorded for this clonotype. V usage is TRBV5-1 and J usage is TRBJ2-3, with a possible D match to TRBD2 (5 bases). Trimming stripped 0 bases from V and 8 bases from J, with 16 bases between. The CDR3 is 15 amino acids. CDR1 is SGHRS and CDR2 is YFSETQ in the germline V gene. The CDR3 DNA reads TGCGCCAGCAGCTTGGAAGGGTCCCCTGAGGGTACGCAGTATTTT. Translating it yields CASSLEGSPEGTQYF.

CDR3 bases: TGTGCCAGCAGATCCGGGGGCACCAATTCACCCCTCCACTTT. As protein: CASRSGGTNSPLHF. The V call is TRBV6-1, the J call TRBJ1-6; possibly TRBD1 for D (6 bases). Germline V gives CDR1 MNHNS, CDR2 SASEGT. The CDR3 loop spans 14 amino acids. The germline V and J ends were trimmed by 6 bases and 7 bases, with 13 bases remaining between them.

There are many counts of this clonotype. This rearrangement joins TRBV28 to TRBJ2-3; 8 nucleotides match TRBD2. The CDR3 runs 16 residues. The V segment lost 7 bases and the J segment 6 bases; nucleotides outside the gene matches: 15. Germline CDR1 reads MDHEN; CDR2 reads SYDVKM. CDR3 sequence reads: CASKGGRLAGLDTQYF. The CDR3 bases are TGTGCCAGCAAAGGTGGGAGGCTAGCGGGTTTGGATACGCAGTATTTT.

This clonotype was seen more than once but under ten times. The chain combines TRBV27 with TRBJ2-3; 13 bases are a match to TRBD2. Looked up from germline, CDR1 is MNHEY and CDR2 is SMNVEV (reference sequence). The V gene end was trimmed by 6 bases and the J gene end by 6 bases; junction bases not matched to a gene: 9. The CDR3 has 16 amino acids. Written as DNA, the CDR3 is TGTGCCAGCAGACATACTAGCGGGAGGGTTCAGGATACGCAGTATTTT. This encodes CASRHTSGRVQDTQYF.

This clonotype was picked up one time. A read error may be the cause here, since a much bigger clone is one base away. CDR3 DNA sequence: TGTGCCAGCAGTTATTCGACAGGGGATAATTCACCCCTCCACTTT. It specifies CASSYSTGDNSPLHF. This chain joins TRBV6-5 and TRBJ1-6; 8 nucleotides agree with TRBD1. This CDR3 spans 15 amino acids. V shed 3 bases and J 5 bases; nucleotides not matched to a gene: 3. The V gene's germline CDR1 is MNHEY and CDR2 SVGAGI.

This clonotype came up a few times. The V call is TRBV20-1, the J call TRBJ2-1; D uncertain. The V gene's germline CDR1 is DFQATT and CDR2 SNEGSKA (reference sequence). This CDR3 has 14 amino acids. V was clipped by 4 bases and J by 2 bases, with 12 bases between them. The CDR3 coding sequence is TGCAGTGCTACCCGAATAGCAACCTACAATGAGCAGTTCTTC. Its protein product is CSATRIATYNEQFF.

This clonotype was detected only a few times. The chain joins TRBV20-1 to TRBJ1-5; 9 bases agree with TRBD1. V lost 6 bases, J lost 9 bases, and 6 bases stayed unmatched. CDR3 length equals 12 residues. Germline CDR1 DFQATT, CDR2 SNEGSKA (reference sequence). The DNA for the CDR3 is TGCAGTGCCCGGACAGGGGATGGGCCCCAGCATTTT. It specifies CSARTGDGPQHF.

This clonotype was observed a few times. The chain combines TRBV20-1 with TRBJ2-7; D is perhaps TRBD1 or TRBD2 (6 bases each). CDR3 length: 12 residues. Trimming cost V 6 bases and J 5 bases, with 14 bases left between them. Germline values: CDR1 DFQATT, CDR2 SNEGSKA (reference sequence). Written as DNA, the CDR3 is TGCAGTGCCCCAGAAAGGGGGGACGAGCAGTACTTC. Protein: CSAPERGDEQYF.

This clonotype was counted between two and nine times. V usage is TRBV20-1 and J usage is TRBJ1-5; 10 bases line up with TRBD1. V lost 1 base to trimming and J lost 0 bases; unmatched junction nucleotides: 6. The CDR3 extends over 17 amino acids. Germline CDR1 and CDR2: DFQATT and SNEGSKA (reference sequence). This CDR3 reads CSARGWGQGYSNQPQHF. The DNA of the CDR3 is TGCAGTGCTAGAGGATGGGGACAGGGGTATAGCAATCAGCCCCAGCATTTT.

The chain joins TRBV6-5 to TRBJ1-1; D not certain. The CDR3 sequence is 16 residues long. Germline V gene sequence: CDR1 MNHEY, CDR2 SVGAGI. Deletions cut 2 bases from V and 0 bases from J, with 13 bases between. CDR3 sequence (DNA): TGTGCCAGCAGTTACCCCTCCGGAGGGATGAACACTGAAGCTTTCTTT. Translation: CASSYPSGGMNTEAFF.

The chain has TRBV5-1 and TRBJ2-7; TRBD1 aligns across 9 bases. Germline lookup yields CDR1 SGHRS and CDR2 YFSETQ. CDR3 length: 15 amino acids. V lost 4 bases to trimming and J lost 3 bases; unmatched junction nucleotides: 8. The CDR3 sequence is CASSPGGTGFYEQYF. The CDR3, as DNA: TGCGCCAGCAGCCCCGGCGGGACAGGGTTCTACGAGCAGTACTTC.

This chain joins TRBV3-1 and TRBJ2-6; 8 bases agree with TRBD1. With V trimmed by 5 bases and J by 4 bases, 7 bases remained unmatched. This CDR3 comprises 16 residues. CDR1 and CDR2 (germline): LGHDT, YNNKEL (reference sequence). The DNA of the CDR3 is TGTGCCAGCAGCAAAAGGACAGGGCCCGGGGCCAACGTCCTGACTTTC. Amino acids: CASSKRTGPGANVLTF.

V gene TRBV20-1 combines with J gene TRBJ2-5; TRBD1 might be the D (6 bases). The CDR3 has 14 amino acids. The germline V and J ends were trimmed by 6 bases and 1 base, with 15 bases remaining between them. CDR1 and CDR2 from the germline V gene are DFQATT and SNEGSKA (reference sequence). The CDR3 spells CSAKGQKSQETQYF. CDR3 coding DNA: TGCAGTGCCAAAGGACAGAAAAGCCAAGAGACCCAGTACTTC.

This clonotype was counted between two and nine times. The chain links TRBV7-9 to TRBJ1-5; D is possibly TRBD1 (6 bases). Per germline, CDR1 SEHNR and CDR2 FQNEAQ (reference sequence). Trimming removed 5 bases at V and 6 bases at J, with 20 bases between. The CDR3 has 16 residues. CDR3 in amino acids: CASSQTLQGAGQPQHF. As DNA, the CDR3 is TGTGCCAGCAGCCAAACCCTACAGGGCGCGGGTCAGCCCCAGCATTTT. Full variable domain (remainder filled in from reference TRBV7-9 and TRBJ1-5): DTGVSQNPRHKITKRGQNVTFRCDPISEHNRLYWYRQTLGQGPEFLTYFQNEAQLEKSRLLSDRFSAERPKGSFSTLEIQRTEQGDSAMYLCASSQTLQGAGQPQHFGDGTRLSIL.

The chain employs TRBV20-1 and TRBJ2-7; D uncertain. Trimming shortened V by 1 base and J by 3 bases, and 13 bases separated the two germline ends. Germline V gene sequence: CDR1 DFQATT, CDR2 SNEGSKA (reference sequence). CDR3 length equals 14 residues. CDR3 region: CSARGSENNYEQYF. In DNA form, the CDR3 reads TGCAGTGCTAGAGGATCAGAGAATAACTACGAGCAGTACTTC.

This clonotype was recorded only once. V and J are TRBV7-2 and TRBJ2-4; D possibly uses TRBD1 or TRBD2 (6 bases each). The CDR3 has 12 residues. Trimming took 5 bases from V and 7 from J, leaving 9 bases between them. From germline, CDR1 is SGHTA and CDR2 FQGNSA. CDR3 amino acids: CASSPGGNIQYF. DNA for the CDR3: TGTGCCAGCAGCCCCGGGGGCAACATTCAGTACTTC. Full variable domain (outside the CDR3, taken from reference TRBV7-2 and TRBJ2-4): GAGVSQSPSNKVTEKGKDVELRCDPISGHTALYWYRQSLGQGLEFLIYFQGNSAPDKSGLPSDRFSAERTGGSVSTLTIQRTQQEDSAVYLCASSPGGNIQYFGAGTRLSVL.

The J gene is TRBJ2-2, the V gene TRBV7-9, with TRBD1 matching over 10 bases. CDR1 is SEHNR, CDR2 FQNEAQ, per germline (reference sequence). The CDR3 contains 16 residues. V was pared by 5 bases and J by 3 bases, with 6 bases of the junction left unmatched. The CDR3 DNA reads TGTGCCAGCAGCCCACGAGGGACAGGGGACACCGGGGAGCTGTTTTTT. Translated, it gives CASSPRGTGDTGELFF.